The clone carrying this TCR beta chain was seen only a few times. The antigen is undetermined. The junction had 8 bases not matched to a gene; V was cut back by 0 bases and J by 3 bases. The CDR3 spans 16 residues. From germline, CDR1 is LNHNV and CDR2 YYDKDF (reference sequence). This sample's TCRbeta library carried unique molecular identifier barcodes. TCRdb ran MiXCR on the PCR reads and lists one entry per CDR3 protein. The table shows 500,000 to 750,000 distinct CDR3 sequences, with over 25% occurring only once. The data derive from a study of T-cell reconstitution after alpha-beta-depleted transplantation in children. Broader study findings: By one year post-transplant, T-cell counts and diversity largely arose from T cells that were newly produced.

This sequence originates from a boy younger than two with Wiskott-Aldrich syndrome, due to receive a stem cell transplant. The sequenced sample was PBMCs, obtained before TCRalphabeta/CD19-depleted stem cell transplant. The chain carries TRBV15 and TRBJ2-7; 7 nucleotides agree with TRBD1. The CDR3 DNA follows: TGTGCCACCAGCAGAGATGTGACAGGGAACTTCTACGAGCAGTACTTC. It yields the protein CATSRDVTGNFYEQYF. The full variable domain, its missing parts supplied by reference TRBV15 and TRBJ2-7, is DAMVIQNPRYQVTQFGKPVTLSCSQTLNHNVMYWYQQKSSQAPKLLFHYYDKDFNNEADTPDNFQSRRPNTSFCFLDIRSPGLGDTAMYLCATSRDVTGNFYEQYFGPGTRLTVT.